These 24 T cell receptor beta chains were sequenced from one sample in a study of CD8 T cells in Susac syndrome. A quantity of about 0.5 to 1 ug RNA underwent reverse transcription using random hexamers. A single record per CDR3 protein comes from TCRdb applying MiXCR to the immunoSEQ multiplex PCR reads. The top ten clones hold about 0.42% of a sample with about 110,000 distinct CDR3 sequences, approximately 94% of them seen once. Material for sequencing was CD8+ T cells from PBMCs. These TCRs come from a human donor with Susac syndrome.

The chain links TRBV7-8 to TRBJ2-1, with D possibly TRBD2 on 5 matching bases. From germline, CDR1 is SGHVS and CDR2 FQNEAQ. V was cut by 1 base and J by 5 bases, with 9 bases left in between. This CDR3 is 14 amino acids long. The DNA for the CDR3 is TGTGCCAGCAGCTTAGGTTTCGGGGACAATGAGCAGTTCTTC. This sequence encodes CASSLGFGDNEQFF.

The J gene is TRBJ1-5, the V gene TRBV19; 9 bases align to TRBD1. From germline, CDR1 is LNHDA and CDR2 SQIVND (reference sequence). The J segment lost 1 base and the V segment lost 6 bases, leaving 7 bases of the junction unmatched. The CDR3 is 16 residues long. CDR3 sequence (DNA): TGTGCCAGTAGCAATACGGGACAGGGCAGCAATCAGCCCCAGCATTTT. This codes for CASSNTGQGSNQPQHF.

This chain uses TRBV3-1 with TRBJ2-5; 10 bases are shared with TRBD2. Germline values: CDR1 LGHDT, CDR2 YNNKEL (reference sequence). With 4 bases clipped from V and 1 base from J, the junction kept 3 bases outside the gene matches. The CDR3 sequence is 15 residues long. The CDR3 loop reads CASSLAGGFQETQYF. CDR3 coding DNA: TGTGCCAGCAGCCTAGCGGGGGGATTCCAAGAGACCCAGTACTTC.

A single count supports this clonotype. The chain couples TRBV6-1 to TRBJ2-5, with D tentatively TRBD2 (6 bases). Trimming removed 7 bases at V and 5 bases at J, with 23 bases between. CDR3 size: 16 residues. Germline V CDR1 and CDR2: MNHNS, SASEGT. The CDR3 is CASNSGWDLSRETQYF. The CDR3 bases are TGTGCCAGCAACTCCGGATGGGACTTATCCCGGGAGACCCAGTACTTC.

In its sample, this clonotype was seen once. The chain recombines TRBV20-1 with TRBJ1-5; D unclear. Germline-derived CDR1 and CDR2 are DFQATT and SNEGSKA (reference sequence). V was pared by 0 bases and J by 3 bases, with 15 bases between. The CDR3 has 16 amino acids. As DNA, the CDR3 is TGCAGTGCTAGAGAAACGAACCTTGACGTCAATCAGCCCCAGCATTTT. Encoded protein: CSARETNLDVNQPQHF.

The chain employs TRBV7-8 and TRBJ1-2, with D tentatively TRBD1 (5 bases). The CDR3 is made up of 14 amino acids. From germline, CDR1 is SGHVS and CDR2 FQNEAQ. V gave up 2 bases and J gave up 8 bases, with 15 bases separating them. The CDR3 here is CASSLQGPSIGYTF. CDR3 DNA: TGTGCCAGCAGCTTACAGGGTCCCTCTATCGGCTACACCTTC.

The chain carries TRBV7-9 and TRBJ2-2; the match to TRBD2 covers 11 bases. V trimming: 5 bases; J trimming: 1 base; junction bases outside the gene matches: 3. The CDR3 covers 16 residues. Germline-derived CDR1 and CDR2 are SEHNR and FQNEAQ (reference sequence). CDR3: CASSAGLAGNTGELFF. The DNA of the CDR3 is TGTGCCAGCAGCGCCGGACTAGCGGGGAACACCGGGGAGCTGTTTTTT.

CDR3 in amino acids: CSASPQLLAADTQYF. The CDR3 nucleotides read TGCAGTGCTAGTCCCCAGCTGCTCGCCGCAGATACGCAGTATTTT. The chain employs TRBV20-1 and TRBJ2-3; no definite D call. The CDR3 covers 15 residues. CDR1 DFQATT and CDR2 SNEGSKA come from the germline V gene (reference sequence). Trimming removed 3 bases at V and 4 bases at J, with 17 bases between.

The chain is built from TRBV20-1 and TRBJ1-2, with D hard to call. V dropped 4 bases and J dropped 6 bases, with 6 bases sitting between them. Looked up from germline, CDR1 is DFQATT and CDR2 is SNEGSKA (reference sequence). This CDR3 spans 10 amino acids. The chain's CDR3 is CSATSNGYTF. In DNA form, the CDR3 reads TGCAGTGCTACGTCAAATGGCTACACCTTC.

The chain has TRBV7-8 and TRBJ2-5, with D unclear. Between the trimmed V and J ends, which lost 5 bases and 1 base, there was a span of 11 bases. The CDR3 runs to 14 residues. Germline V gene lookup returns CDR1 SGHVS and CDR2 FQNEAQ. Here the CDR3 reads CASSVSVSQETQYF. The CDR3 region has the DNA TGTGCCAGCAGCGTTTCCGTCAGCCAAGAGACCCAGTACTTC.

The V call is TRBV4-1, the J call TRBJ2-3, with 8 bases aligning to TRBD2. The germline gives CDR1 MGHRA, CDR2 YSYEKL. The CDR3 totals 17 residues. The J segment lost 3 bases and the V segment lost 4 bases, leaving 12 bases of the junction unmatched. The CDR3 coding sequence is TGCGCCAGCAGCCTGACTAGCGAGGGAGGTTGGACAGATACGCAGTATTTT. It yields the protein CASSLTSEGGWTDTQYF.

This clonotype was counted a few times. The chain carries TRBV12-3 or TRBV12-4 and TRBJ2-1, with a tentative D call TRBD1 (6 bases). There are 12 residues in the CDR3. Trimming removed 5 bases from V and 8 bases from J, with 10 bases in between. Here the CDR3 DNA reads TGTGCCAGCAGTAAACAGGGAGATGAGCAGTTCTTC. Translation: CASSKQGDEQFF.

The gene calls are TRBV20-1 and TRBJ1-1; possibly TRBD1 for D (6 bases). V lost 4 bases, J lost 0 bases, and 12 bases lay in between. CDR3 size: 14 residues. The V gene's germline CDR1 is DFQATT and CDR2 SNEGSKA (reference sequence). This CDR3 is CSAMGGPLNTEAFF. The DNA of the CDR3 is TGCAGTGCTATGGGGGGCCCCTTGAACACTGAAGCTTTCTTT.

This chain connects TRBV20-1 to TRBJ2-5; 7 bases are a match to TRBD2. V shed 6 bases, J shed 1 base, and the junction held 11 bases outside the gene matches. CDR1 is DFQATT, CDR2 SNEGSKA, per germline (reference sequence). CDR3 length: 15 residues. The CDR3 DNA follows: TGCAGTGCCCAGGTTGGCGGGGGTTCCCAAGAGACCCAGTACTTC. Amino acids: CSAQVGGGSQETQYF.

J is TRBJ1-2 and V is TRBV9; D is ambiguous. CDR1 SGDLS and CDR2 YYNGEE come from the germline V gene. This CDR3 spans 15 amino acids. V was shortened by 0 bases and J by 5 bases, with 14 bases between the two germline ends. The CDR3: CASSVGTDDRYGYTF. The CDR3 nucleotides read TGTGCCAGCAGCGTAGGCACGGACGACCGGTATGGCTACACCTTC.

The V and J genes are TRBV12-3 or TRBV12-4 and TRBJ1-6, with TRBD1 identical over 8 bases. This CDR3 is 14 amino acids long. Trimming removed 4 bases from V and 10 bases from J; junction bases left unmatched: 6. CDR3 nucleotides: TGTGCCAGCAGTTACGGACAGGGTAACTCACCCCTCCACTTT. Its translation: CASSYGQGNSPLHF.

J is TRBJ2-1 and V is TRBV9, with D perhaps matching TRBD2 (5 bases). V lost 1 base and J lost 7, with 9 bases in between. The CDR3 is made up of 13 amino acids. Germline V CDR1 and CDR2: SGDLS, YYNGEE. CDR3 DNA sequence: TGTGCCAGCAGCGTAAGAGCGGATAATGAGCAGTTCTTC. This sequence encodes CASSVRADNEQFF.

V and J are TRBV16 and TRBJ1-1; TRBD1 might be the D (5 bases). V lost 6 bases to trimming and J lost 5 bases, with 10 bases between them. Germline CDR1 KGHSY, CDR2 FQNENV. This CDR3 contains 12 residues. CDR3 in amino acids: CASSRGITEAFF. The CDR3 region has the DNA TGTGCCAGCAGTCGGGGGATTACTGAAGCTTTCTTT.

The chain combines TRBV12-3 or TRBV12-4 with TRBJ1-1; no clear D. The CDR3 covers 14 residues. Deletions cut 3 bases from V and 4 bases from J, with 12 bases between. The CDR3 DNA reads TGTGCCAGCAGTTTCCCAGGCACGAGCACTGAAGCTTTCTTT. As protein: CASSFPGTSTEAFF.

In this sample, this clonotype turned up once. The rearrangement joins TRBV9 to TRBJ2-1, with 7 nucleotides matching TRBD2. The V segment lost 2 bases and the J segment 2 bases; nucleotides outside the gene matches: 7. This CDR3 is built from 16 residues. Germline assignment: CDR1 SGDLS and CDR2 YYNGEE. The CDR3, as DNA: TGTGCCAGCAGCGTGGACGGTGGGGGGGCCTACAATGAGCAGTTCTTC. It encodes CASSVDGGGAYNEQFF.

V and J are TRBV12-3 or TRBV12-4 and TRBJ2-7, with 7 bases that match TRBD1. This CDR3 has 14 amino acids. After removal of 2 bases from V and 3 bases from J, the junction contained 4 bases not matched to a gene. The CDR3 region has the DNA TGTGCCAGCAGTTTACAGGGGGTTAGCTACGAGCAGTACTTC. Translated, it gives CASSLQGVSYEQYF.

This sequence joins TRBV29-1 and TRBJ1-3, with 7 nucleotides matching TRBD1. This CDR3 has 13 amino acids. V dropped 3 bases and J dropped 2; count of bases not matched to a gene: 1. Germline-derived CDR1 and CDR2 are SQVTM and ANQGSEA. As DNA, the CDR3 is TGCAGCGTTGAGACAGGGACTGGAAACACCATATATTTT. It codes for CSVETGTGNTIYF.

In DNA form, the CDR3 reads TGTGCCAGCAGTTTCCCTAGCGGGGGGGAAGAGACCCAGTACTTC. As protein: CASSFPSGGEETQYF. The chain employs TRBV12-3 or TRBV12-4 and TRBJ2-5; 12 bases fit TRBD2. CDR3 length equals 15 residues. The trim removed 3 bases at V and 3 bases at J, leaving 2 bases unmatched.

This rearrangement joins TRBV14 to TRBJ2-3, with D perhaps assigned TRBD1 or TRBD2 (6 bases each). The V gene's germline CDR1 is SGHDN and CDR2 FVKESK. Trimming took off 0 bases at V and 6 bases at J, with 19 bases between the two ends. CDR3 length: 17 amino acids. CDR3 protein: CASSQDVFGGVADTQYF. CDR3 DNA: TGTGCCAGCAGCCAAGATGTCTTCGGGGGCGTAGCGGATACGCAGTATTTT.